The 2 T cell receptor beta chains below all came from one sample that was sequenced in a study of blood T cell repertoires in COVID-19. Sequencing used immunoSEQ multiplex PCR; TCRdb keeps in-frame clones, though not all of them. The sample yields about 140,000 clones, about 90% seen once. The sequencing input was peripheral blood. The receptors shown here come from a woman aged 45 to 65 with acute or convalescent COVID-19.

This chain joins TRBV19 and TRBJ2-3; 7 bases agree with TRBD2. V dropped 4 bases and J dropped 1; count of bases not matched to a gene: 11. Germline loops: CDR1 LNHDA, CDR2 SQIVND (reference sequence). This CDR3 contains 17 residues. The CDR3 sequence is CASSKESSGAGTDTQYF. Written as DNA, the CDR3 is TGTGCCAGTAGTAAGGAGTCTAGCGGAGCGGGCACAGATACGCAGTATTTT.

The genes are TRBV9 and TRBJ2-7; 8 nucleotides line up with TRBD2. This CDR3 spans 13 amino acids. CDR1 SGDLS and CDR2 YYNGEE come from the germline V gene. J was trimmed by 5 bases and V by 3 bases; bases with no gene match: 4. CDR3 region: CASSAAGGNEQYF. CDR3 nucleotides: TGTGCCAGCAGCGCGGCGGGGGGCAACGAGCAGTACTTC.